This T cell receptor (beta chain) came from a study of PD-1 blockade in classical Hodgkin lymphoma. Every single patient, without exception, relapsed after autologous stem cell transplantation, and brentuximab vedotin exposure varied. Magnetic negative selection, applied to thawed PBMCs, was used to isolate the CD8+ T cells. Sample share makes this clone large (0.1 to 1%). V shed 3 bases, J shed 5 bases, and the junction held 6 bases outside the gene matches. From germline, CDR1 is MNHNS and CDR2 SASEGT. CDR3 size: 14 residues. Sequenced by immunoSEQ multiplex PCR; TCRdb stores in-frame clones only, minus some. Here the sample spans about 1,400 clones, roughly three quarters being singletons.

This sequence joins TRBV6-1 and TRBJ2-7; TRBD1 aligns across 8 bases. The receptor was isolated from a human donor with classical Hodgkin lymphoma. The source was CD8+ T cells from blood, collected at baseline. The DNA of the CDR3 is TGTGCCAGCAGTGATTGGGCAGGGGGCCACGAGCAGTACTTC. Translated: CASSDWAGGHEQYF.